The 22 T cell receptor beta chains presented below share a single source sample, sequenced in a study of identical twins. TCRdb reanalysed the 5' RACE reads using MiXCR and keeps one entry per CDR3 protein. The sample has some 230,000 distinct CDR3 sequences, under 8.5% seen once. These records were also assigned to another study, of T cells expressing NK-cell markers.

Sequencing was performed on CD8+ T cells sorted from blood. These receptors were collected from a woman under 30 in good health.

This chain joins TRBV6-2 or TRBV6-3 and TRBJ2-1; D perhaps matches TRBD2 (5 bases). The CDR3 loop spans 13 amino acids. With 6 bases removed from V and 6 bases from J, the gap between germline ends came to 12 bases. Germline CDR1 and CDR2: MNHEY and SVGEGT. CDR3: CASSLAWSNEQFF. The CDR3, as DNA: TGTGCCAGCAGCTTAGCGTGGAGCAATGAGCAGTTCTTC.

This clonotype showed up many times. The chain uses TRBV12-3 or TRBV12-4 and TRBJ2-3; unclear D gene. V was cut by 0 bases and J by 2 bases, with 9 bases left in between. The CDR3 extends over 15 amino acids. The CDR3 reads CASSLARATTDTQYF. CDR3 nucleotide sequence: TGTGCCAGCAGTTTAGCGCGAGCAACCACAGATACGCAGTATTTT.

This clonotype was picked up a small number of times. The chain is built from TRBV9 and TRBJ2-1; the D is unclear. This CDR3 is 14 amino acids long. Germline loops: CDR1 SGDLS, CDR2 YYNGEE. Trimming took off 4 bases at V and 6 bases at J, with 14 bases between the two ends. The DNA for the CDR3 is TGTGCCAGCAGCCCTCCGGGTGGGCGCAATGAGCAGTTCTTC. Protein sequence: CASSPPGGRNEQFF. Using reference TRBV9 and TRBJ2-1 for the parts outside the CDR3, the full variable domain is DSGVTQTPKHLITATGQRVTLRCSPRSGDLSVYWYQQSLDQGLQFLIQYYNGEERAKGNILERFSAQQFPDLHSELNLSSLELGDSALYFCASSPPGGRNEQFFGPGTRLTVL.

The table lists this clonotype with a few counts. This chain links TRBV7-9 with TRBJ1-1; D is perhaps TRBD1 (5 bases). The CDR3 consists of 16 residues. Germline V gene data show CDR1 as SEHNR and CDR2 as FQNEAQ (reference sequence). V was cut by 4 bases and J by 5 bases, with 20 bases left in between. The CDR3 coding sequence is TGTGCCAGCAGCTCTCCCTATGGGACGGAAACTACTGAAGCTTTCTTT. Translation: CASSSPYGTETTEAFF.

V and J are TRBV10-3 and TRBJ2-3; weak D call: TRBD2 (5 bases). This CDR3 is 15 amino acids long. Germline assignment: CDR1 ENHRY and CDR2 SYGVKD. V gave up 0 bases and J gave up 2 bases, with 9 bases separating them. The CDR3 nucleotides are TGTGCCATCAGTGAGTCCGGTAGCGTCACAGATACGCAGTATTTT. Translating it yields CAISESGSVTDTQYF.

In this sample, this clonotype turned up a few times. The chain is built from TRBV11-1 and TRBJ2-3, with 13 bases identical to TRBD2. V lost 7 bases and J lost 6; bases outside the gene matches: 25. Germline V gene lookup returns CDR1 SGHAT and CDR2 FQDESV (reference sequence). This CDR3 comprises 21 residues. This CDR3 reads CASNPIKGLAGPQNDGDTQYF. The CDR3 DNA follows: TGTGCCAGCAACCCGATTAAGGGACTAGCGGGGCCCCAGAACGATGGGGATACGCAGTATTTT. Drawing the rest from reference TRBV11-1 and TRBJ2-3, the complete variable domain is EAEVAQSPRYKITEKSQAVAFWCDPISGHATLYWYRQILGQGPELLVQFQDESVVDDSQLPKDRFSAERLKGVDSTLKIQPAELGDSAMYLCASNPIKGLAGPQNDGDTQYFGPGTRLTVL.

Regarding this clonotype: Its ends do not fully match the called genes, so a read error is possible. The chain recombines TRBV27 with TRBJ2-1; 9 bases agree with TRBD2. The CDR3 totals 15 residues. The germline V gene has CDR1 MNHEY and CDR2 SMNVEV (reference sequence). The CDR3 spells CASSLASGMYNEQFF. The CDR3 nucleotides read TGTGCCAGTAGTTTGGCTAGCGGGATGTACAATGAGCAGTTCTTC.

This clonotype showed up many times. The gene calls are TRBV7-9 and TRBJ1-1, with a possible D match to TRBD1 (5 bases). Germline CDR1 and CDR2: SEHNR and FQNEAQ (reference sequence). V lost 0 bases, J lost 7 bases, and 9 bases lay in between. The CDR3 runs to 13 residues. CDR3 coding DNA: TGTGCCAGCAGCTTAGCGGGAGGGGTTGAAGCTTTCTTT. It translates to CASSLAGGVEAFF.

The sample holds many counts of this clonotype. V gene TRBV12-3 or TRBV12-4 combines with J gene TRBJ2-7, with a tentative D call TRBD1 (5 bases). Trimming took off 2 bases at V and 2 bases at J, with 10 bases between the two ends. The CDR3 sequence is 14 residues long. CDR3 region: CASSLWGRPYEQYF. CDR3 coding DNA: TGTGCCAGCAGTTTATGGGGCAGACCCTACGAGCAGTACTTC.

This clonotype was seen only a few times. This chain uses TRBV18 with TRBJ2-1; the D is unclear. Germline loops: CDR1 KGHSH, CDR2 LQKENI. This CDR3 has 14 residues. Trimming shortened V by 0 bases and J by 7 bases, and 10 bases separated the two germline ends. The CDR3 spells CASSPPGIGNEQFF. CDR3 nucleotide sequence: TGTGCCAGCTCACCACCGGGGATTGGGAATGAGCAGTTCTTC.

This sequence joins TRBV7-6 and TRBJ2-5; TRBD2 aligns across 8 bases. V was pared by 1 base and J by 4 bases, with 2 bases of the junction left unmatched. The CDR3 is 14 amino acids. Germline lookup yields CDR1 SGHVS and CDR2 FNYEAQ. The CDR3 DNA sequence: TGTGCCAGCAGCTTAGGCGGGGGGATAGAGACCCAGTACTTC. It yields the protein CASSLGGGIETQYF.

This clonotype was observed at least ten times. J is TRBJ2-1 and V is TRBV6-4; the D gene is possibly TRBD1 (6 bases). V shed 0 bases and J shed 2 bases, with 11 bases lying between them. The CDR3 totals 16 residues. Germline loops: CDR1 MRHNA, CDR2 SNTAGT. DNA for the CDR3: TGTGCCAGCAGTGACTCGACGGCAGGGGCCTACAATGAGCAGTTCTTC. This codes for CASSDSTAGAYNEQFF.

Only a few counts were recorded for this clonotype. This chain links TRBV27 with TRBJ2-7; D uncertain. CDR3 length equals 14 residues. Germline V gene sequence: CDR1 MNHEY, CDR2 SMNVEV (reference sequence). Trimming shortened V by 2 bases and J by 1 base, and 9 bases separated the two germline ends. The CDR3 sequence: CASSLARLSYEQYF. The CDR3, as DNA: TGTGCCAGCAGTTTAGCCCGGTTATCCTACGAGCAGTACTTC.

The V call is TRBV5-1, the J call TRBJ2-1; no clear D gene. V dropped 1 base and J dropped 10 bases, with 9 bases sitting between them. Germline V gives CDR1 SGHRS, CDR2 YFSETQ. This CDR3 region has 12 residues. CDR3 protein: CASSLLTPEQFF. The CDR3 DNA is TGCGCCAGCAGCTTGTTAACGCCGGAGCAGTTCTTC.

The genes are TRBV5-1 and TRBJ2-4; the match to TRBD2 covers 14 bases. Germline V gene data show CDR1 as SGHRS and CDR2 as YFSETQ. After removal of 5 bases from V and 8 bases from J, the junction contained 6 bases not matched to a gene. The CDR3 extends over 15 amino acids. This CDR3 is CASREGLAGVDIQYF. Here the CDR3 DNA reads TGCGCCAGCAGGGAGGGACTAGCGGGAGTTGACATTCAGTACTTC. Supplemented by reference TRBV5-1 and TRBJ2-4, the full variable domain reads KAGVTQTPRYLIKTRGQQVTLSCSPISGHRSVSWYQQTPGQGLQFLFEYFSETQRNKGNFPGRFSGRQFSNSRSEMNVSTLELGDSALYLCASREGLAGVDIQYFGAGTRLSVL.

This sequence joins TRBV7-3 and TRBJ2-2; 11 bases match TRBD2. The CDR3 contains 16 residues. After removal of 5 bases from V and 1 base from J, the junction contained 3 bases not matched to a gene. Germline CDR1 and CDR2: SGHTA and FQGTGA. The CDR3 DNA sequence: TGTGCCAGCAGCCCGACTAGCGGGGAGAACACCGGGGAGCTGTTTTTT. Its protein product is CASSPTSGENTGELFF.

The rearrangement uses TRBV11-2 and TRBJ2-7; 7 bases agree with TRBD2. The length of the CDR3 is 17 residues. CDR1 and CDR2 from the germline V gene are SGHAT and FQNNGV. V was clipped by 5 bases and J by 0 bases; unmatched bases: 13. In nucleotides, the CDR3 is TGTGCCAGCAGCCCGGGGAGGGGAGGCAGGGACTCCTACGAGCAGTACTTC. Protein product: CASSPGRGGRDSYEQYF.

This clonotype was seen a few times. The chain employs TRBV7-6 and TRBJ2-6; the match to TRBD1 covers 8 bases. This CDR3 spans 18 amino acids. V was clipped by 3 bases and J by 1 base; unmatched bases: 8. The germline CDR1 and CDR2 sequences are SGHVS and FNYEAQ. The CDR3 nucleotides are TGTGCCAGCAGCTTGCGGACAGGGCTCCATTCTGGGGCCAACGTCCTGACTTTC. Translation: CASSLRTGLHSGANVLTF.

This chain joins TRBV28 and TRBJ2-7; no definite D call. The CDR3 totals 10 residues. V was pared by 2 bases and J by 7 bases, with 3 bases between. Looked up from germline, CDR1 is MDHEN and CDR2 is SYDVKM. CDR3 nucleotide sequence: TGTGCCAGCAGTTTAGGGGAGCAGTACTTC. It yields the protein CASSLGEQYF.

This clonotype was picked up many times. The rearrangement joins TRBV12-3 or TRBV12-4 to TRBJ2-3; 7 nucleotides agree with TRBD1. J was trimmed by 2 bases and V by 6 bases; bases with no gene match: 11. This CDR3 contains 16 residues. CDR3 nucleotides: TGTGCCAGCAGCCCTGAACAGGGGCATCACACAGATACGCAGTATTTT. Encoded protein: CASSPEQGHHTDTQYF.

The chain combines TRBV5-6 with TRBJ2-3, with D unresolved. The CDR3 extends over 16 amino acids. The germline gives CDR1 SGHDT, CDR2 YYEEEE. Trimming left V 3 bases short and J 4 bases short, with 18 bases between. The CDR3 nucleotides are TGTGCCAGCAGCTGGGGTCTCGGTGGGGATTCAGATACGCAGTATTTT. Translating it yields CASSWGLGGDSDTQYF.

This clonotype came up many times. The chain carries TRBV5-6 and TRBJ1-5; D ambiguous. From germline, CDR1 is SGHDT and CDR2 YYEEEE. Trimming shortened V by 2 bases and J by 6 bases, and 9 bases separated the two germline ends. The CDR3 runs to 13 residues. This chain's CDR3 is CASSLGSGQPQHF. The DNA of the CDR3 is TGTGCCAGCAGCTTAGGATCGGGTCAGCCCCAGCATTTT.